The next 14 T cell receptor beta chains were all read from a single sample in a study of blood T cell repertoires in COVID-19. This table comes from immunoSEQ multiplex PCR, and its TCRdb copy is limited to in-frame clones, with some not included. The table has 150,000 to 200,000 clones, over 75% seen once. The source material was PBMCs or T cells enriched from blood (not recorded which). The receptors here all came from a woman under 30 who had recovered from COVID-19.

The rearrangement links TRBV4-3 to TRBJ2-1, with 13 bases fitting TRBD2. The CDR3 has 16 amino acids. Per the germline V gene, CDR1 is LGHNA and CDR2 is YSLEER. The V gene end was trimmed by 4 bases and the J gene end by 9 bases; junction bases not matched to a gene: 9. DNA for the CDR3: TGCGCCAGCAGCCCCATGACTAGCGGGGGGACGGGTGAGCAGTTCTTC. It is translated as CASSPMTSGGTGEQFF.

J is TRBJ2-3 and V is TRBV29-1; a weak D match, TRBD1 (6 bases). Germline assignment: CDR1 SQVTM and CDR2 ANQGSEA. This CDR3 contains 14 residues. V was shortened by 3 bases and J by 1 base, with 11 bases between the two germline ends. In DNA, the CDR3 is TGCAGCGTTGAGGGGGCGAGTGGCACAGATACGCAGTATTTT. Translated: CSVEGASGTDTQYF.

The chain carries TRBV3-1 (or the pseudogene TRBV3-2) and TRBJ1-6; TRBD1 might be the D (5 bases). Germline-derived CDR1 and CDR2 are LGHDT and YNNKEL (reference sequence). This CDR3 comprises 14 residues. V lost 6 bases and J 7 bases, leaving 13 bases between the germline ends. CDR3 amino acids: CASRNSGKNSPLHF. CDR3 nucleotide sequence: TGTGCCAGCAGAAACTCAGGGAAGAATTCACCCCTCCACTTT.

The chain uses TRBV1 and TRBJ2-5; the DNA was not used to check the table's D call, TRBD2. TRBV1 is assigned pseudogene status. The CDR3 is 14 amino acids. This CDR3 is CTSSQVERRRTQYF. The CDR3 region has the DNA TGCACCAGCAGCCAAGTGGAGCGGAGGCGGACCCAGTACTTC.

The chain couples TRBV6-1 to TRBJ2-1; D remains ambiguous. Germline-derived CDR1 and CDR2 are MNHNS and SASEGT. V lost 2 bases to trimming and J lost 12 bases, with 14 bases between them. The CDR3 has 13 amino acids. The DNA for the CDR3 is TGTGCCAGCAGTGAATGGTCCGGAGACTCGCAGTTCTTC. It specifies CASSEWSGDSQFF.

The V gene is TRBV28, the J gene TRBJ2-7; 8 positions agree with TRBD1. From germline, CDR1 is MDHEN and CDR2 SYDVKM. The CDR3 has 15 amino acids. J gave up 3 bases and V 4 bases, and 8 bases lay outside the gene matches. The chain's CDR3 is CASSYPQGAIYEQYF. CDR3 bases: TGTGCCAGCAGTTACCCGCAGGGGGCGATCTACGAGCAGTACTTC.

The chain is built from TRBV7-2 and TRBJ2-1; D is perhaps TRBD1 (5 bases). The V and J ends lost 5 bases and 2 bases respectively, with 16 bases between them. Germline V gene data show CDR1 as SGHTA and CDR2 as FQGNSA. CDR3 length: 16 amino acids. In nucleotides, the CDR3 is TGTGCCAGCAGCCCCCAAGGGGCAGGAGCCTACAATGAGCAGTTCTTC. Translation: CASSPQGAGAYNEQFF. The full variable domain, in which reference TRBV7-2 and TRBJ2-1 provide the parts outside the CDR3, is GAGVSQSPSNKVTEKGKDVELRCDPISGHTALYWYRQSLGQGLEFLIYFQGNSAPDKSGLPSDRFSAERTGGSVSTLTIQRTQQEDSAVYLCASSPQGAGAYNEQFFGPGTRLTVL.

The chain joins TRBV6-2 or TRBV6-3 to TRBJ2-7; 7 bases fit TRBD1. Germline V lookup: CDR1 MNHEY, CDR2 SVGEGT. The length of the CDR3 is 14 residues. V was pared by 5 bases and J by 2 bases, with 6 bases of the junction left unmatched. CDR3 in amino acids: CASSAGTEAYEQYF. CDR3 bases: TGTGCCAGCAGTGCCGGGACAGAAGCCTACGAGCAGTACTTC.

This chain joins TRBV6-5 and TRBJ1-4; 10 bases are a match to TRBD1. Unmatched junction bases numbered 3, after V lost 5 bases and J lost 6 bases. Germline CDR1 reads MNHEY; CDR2 reads SVGAGI. The CDR3 has 14 residues. The CDR3 here is CASSRGTGDEKLFF. CDR3 bases: TGTGCCAGCAGTAGGGGGACAGGGGATGAAAAACTGTTTTTT.

In its sample, this clone was seen once. The chain links TRBV7-8 to TRBJ2-1; 7 positions agree with TRBD2. Germline CDR1 reads SGHVS; CDR2 reads FQNEAQ. This CDR3 spans 13 amino acids. The junction had 4 bases not matched to a gene; V was cut back by 5 bases and J by 6 bases. CDR3 nucleotides: TGTGCCAGCAGCGGACTAGGCCCCAATGAGCAGTTCTTC. This sequence encodes CASSGLGPNEQFF.

The chain combines TRBV29-1 with TRBJ1-2; D might be TRBD1 (6 bases). The CDR3 has 13 amino acids. V was cut by 6 bases and J by 3 bases, with 14 bases left in between. The germline gives CDR1 SQVTM, CDR2 ANQGSEA. DNA of the CDR3: TGCAGCGTGCTGGTCAGGGGCGACTATGGCTACACCTTC. It translates to CSVLVRGDYGYTF.

V and J are TRBV5-6 and TRBJ2-7, with 11 bases aligning to TRBD2. Germline V gene sequence: CDR1 SGHDT, CDR2 YYEEEE. The length of the CDR3 is 16 residues. V lost 2 bases, J lost 0 bases, and 4 bases stayed unmatched. CDR3 region: CASSLLAGASSYEQYF. The CDR3 DNA reads as TGTGCCAGCAGCTTACTAGCGGGGGCTAGCTCCTACGAGCAGTACTTC.

CDR3 in DNA: TGCAGCGTTGATGGACAGGAAACACCCTATGGCTACACCTTC. Translating it yields CSVDGQETPYGYTF. This sequence joins TRBV29-1 and TRBJ1-2, with 7 bases matching TRBD1. Looked up from germline, CDR1 is SQVTM and CDR2 is ANQGSEA. The CDR3 loop spans 14 amino acids. J was trimmed by 4 bases and V by 3 bases; bases with no gene match: 8. The full variable domain, its missing parts supplied by reference TRBV29-1 and TRBJ1-2, is SAVISQKPSRDICQRGTSLTIQCQVDSQVTMMFWYRQQPGQSLTLIATANQGSEATYESGFVIDKFPISRPNLTFSTLTVSNMSPEDSSIYLCSVDGQETPYGYTFGSGTRLTVV.

This chain connects TRBV29-1 to TRBJ2-7, with D hard to call. This CDR3 comprises 10 residues. Germline CDR1 reads SQVTM; CDR2 reads ANQGSEA. Trimming removed 6 bases at V and 2 bases at J, with 5 bases between. CDR3 loop: CSVLTYEQYF. In nucleotides, the CDR3 is TGCAGCGTCCTTACCTACGAGCAGTACTTC.